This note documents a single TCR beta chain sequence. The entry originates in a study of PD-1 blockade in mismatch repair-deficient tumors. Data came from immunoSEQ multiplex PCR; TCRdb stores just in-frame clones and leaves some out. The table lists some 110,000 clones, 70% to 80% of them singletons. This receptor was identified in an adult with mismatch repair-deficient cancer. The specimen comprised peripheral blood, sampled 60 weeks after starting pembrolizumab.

The CDR3 sequence is CASSSGQGTGTQYF. The CDR3 DNA is TGTGCCAGCAGCTCAGGACAGGGCACGGGGACCCAGTACTTC. The rearrangement links TRBV5-5 to TRBJ2-5, with 8 bases aligning to TRBD1. Losses at the gene ends were 3 bases for V and 7 bases for J; bases not matched to a gene: 8. CDR1 and CDR2 from the germline V gene are SGHKS and YYEKEE (reference sequence). The CDR3 spans 14 residues.